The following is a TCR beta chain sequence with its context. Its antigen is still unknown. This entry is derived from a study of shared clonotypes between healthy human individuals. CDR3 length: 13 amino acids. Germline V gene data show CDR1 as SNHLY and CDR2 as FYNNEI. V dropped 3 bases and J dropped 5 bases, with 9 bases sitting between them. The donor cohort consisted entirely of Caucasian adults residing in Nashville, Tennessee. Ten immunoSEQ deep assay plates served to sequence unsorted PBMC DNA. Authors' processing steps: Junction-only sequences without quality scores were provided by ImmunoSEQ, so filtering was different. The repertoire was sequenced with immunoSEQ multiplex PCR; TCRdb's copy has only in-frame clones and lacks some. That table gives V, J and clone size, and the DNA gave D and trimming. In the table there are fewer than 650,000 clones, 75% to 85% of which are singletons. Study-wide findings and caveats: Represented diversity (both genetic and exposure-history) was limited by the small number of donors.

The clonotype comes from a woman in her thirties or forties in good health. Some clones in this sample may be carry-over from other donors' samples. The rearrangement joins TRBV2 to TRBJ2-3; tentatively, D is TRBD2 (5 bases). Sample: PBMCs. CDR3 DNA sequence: TGTGCCAGCAGTGATGAGCGGCGAGATACGCAGTATTTT. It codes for CASSDERRDTQYF.